The 10 T cell receptor beta chains listed next were all sequenced from one sample in a study of shared clonotypes between healthy human individuals. Repertoires were generated with immunoSEQ multiplex PCR, while TCRdb's copy carries only in-frame clones and drops some. Of about 640,000 clones in the sample, approximately 79% are singletons; the top ten hold 1.8%. The sample consisted of memory CD4+ T cells sorted from blood. As to subset: CD45RA-negative fraction. These receptors were taken from a woman between 25 and 40 years old in good health.

This clone appeared a few times. The chain couples TRBV15 to TRBJ2-2, with D perhaps TRBD1 (5 bases). V was pared by 1 base and J by 4 bases, with 16 bases between. From germline, CDR1 is LNHNV and CDR2 YYDKDF (reference sequence). The CDR3 is 17 residues long. The CDR3 sequence: CATSRVWGSQPTGELFF. DNA of the CDR3: TGTGCCACCAGCAGAGTTTGGGGCAGCCAACCCACCGGGGAGCTGTTTTTT.

V is TRBV7-9 and J is TRBJ2-7, with D possibly TRBD1 on 5 matching bases. This CDR3 spans 12 amino acids. Deletions cut 10 bases from V and 6 bases from J, with 16 bases between. CDR1 and CDR2 from the germline V gene are SEHNR and FQNEAQ (reference sequence). The CDR3 region is CATTPLGAEQYF. The CDR3 coding sequence is TGTGCCACCACACCCCTAGGGGCCGAGCAGTACTTC.

This clone was found a few times. The rearrangement links TRBV11-2 to TRBJ2-3, with TRBD2 matching over 9 bases. The germline V gene encodes CDR1 SGHAT and CDR2 FQNNGV. The CDR3 has 15 residues. Trimming removed 6 bases from V and 4 bases from J; junction bases left unmatched: 8. CDR3 bases: TGTGCCAGCAGTACTTTTAGCGGGAGAGCAGATACGCAGTATTTT. Its protein product is CASSTFSGRADTQYF.

This chain uses TRBV27 with TRBJ2-1, with TRBD2 matching over 8 bases. Germline assignment: CDR1 MNHEY and CDR2 SMNVEV (reference sequence). The V and J ends lost 5 bases and 8 bases, in that order; junction bases with no gene match: 20. This CDR3 has 18 amino acids. The CDR3 here is CASSPTPPGSGRFDEQFF. CDR3 DNA sequence: TGTGCCAGCAGTCCCACCCCACCTGGCAGCGGGAGATTCGATGAGCAGTTCTTC.

This clone was picked up a small number of times. This chain joins TRBV18 and TRBJ2-1; weak D call: TRBD1 (7 bases). The CDR3 runs 15 residues. V was clipped by 0 bases and J by 6 bases, with 12 bases between them. Germline V gene lookup returns CDR1 KGHSH and CDR2 LQKENI. CDR3 sequence (DNA): TGTGCCAGCTCACCACCCCAGGGGGGTTCCAATGAGCAGTTCTTC. Its protein is CASSPPQGGSNEQFF.

This rearrangement joins TRBV27 to TRBJ1-5, with 9 positions matching TRBD1. CDR3 size: 16 residues. Germline CDR1 and CDR2: MNHEY and SMNVEV (reference sequence). V was pared by 0 bases and J by 2 bases, with 2 bases of the junction left unmatched. CDR3 bases: TGTGCCAGCAGTTTATCCCGGACAGGGGGCAATCAGCCCCAGCATTTT. Translated: CASSLSRTGGNQPQHF.

V gene TRBV29-1 combines with J gene TRBJ2-1; D may be TRBD2 (6 bases). There are 14 residues in the CDR3. CDR1 is SQVTM and CDR2 is ANQGSEA in the germline V gene. The germline V and J ends were trimmed by 6 bases and 7 bases, with 19 bases remaining between them. CDR3 sequence reads: CSVTRGLPGNEQFF. The CDR3 DNA reads as TGCAGCGTGACTAGGGGACTGCCTGGGAATGAGCAGTTCTTC.

This CDR3 is CASLPDRFLAKNIQYF. The CDR3, as DNA: TGTGCCAGCCTCCCTGACAGGTTTCTAGCCAAAAACATTCAGTACTTC. The V gene is TRBV21-1, the J gene TRBJ2-4; TRBD1, as called in the table, went unchecked against the DNA. TRBV21-1 is tagged as a pseudogene. The CDR3 has 16 amino acids.

As for this clone: Within the sample, other DNA sequences also encode this same CDR3. The V gene is TRBV19, the J gene TRBJ1-5; TRBD1 might be the D (5 bases). The germline V and J ends were trimmed by 4 bases and 3 bases, with 7 bases remaining between them. The CDR3 has 13 residues. CDR1 and CDR2 from the germline V gene are LNHDA and SQIVND (reference sequence). The CDR3 DNA sequence: TGTGCCAGTAGTACCAGGGTCAATCAGCCCCAGCATTTT. The encoded protein is CASSTRVNQPQHF.

Ten or more counts support this clone. The chain recombines TRBV7-2 with TRBJ2-2; the D gene could be TRBD1 or TRBD2 (5 bases each). The CDR3 consists of 15 residues. V gave up 1 base and J gave up 5 bases, with 11 bases separating them. CDR1 and CDR2 from the germline V gene are SGHTA and FQGNSA. The CDR3 DNA is TGTGCCAGCAGCTTAGGGTGGGACCAGACCGGGGAGCTGTTTTTT. This sequence encodes CASSLGWDQTGELFF. Full variable domain (rest looked up from reference TRBV7-2 and TRBJ2-2): GAGVSQSPSNKVTEKGKDVELRCDPISGHTALYWYRQSLGQGLEFLIYFQGNSAPDKSGLPSDRFSAERTGGSVSTLTIQRTQQEDSAVYLCASSLGWDQTGELFFGEGSRLTVL.